This TCR beta chain was retrieved from a study of graft-versus-host responses after intestinal transplantation. Turning to the study itself: The study gave all recipients anti-thymocyte globulin induction, then tacrolimus and steroids for two to three years. Study-wide points: Investigators detected GvH clones in recipient marrow, with some emerging earlier in ileum or blood.

V was pared by 2 bases and J by 5 bases, with 9 bases between. This CDR3 has 13 amino acids. Germline CDR1 SQVTM, CDR2 ANQGSEA. Points on this clone: What it binds is not known.

Clones were sequenced by immunoSEQ multiplex PCR, and TCRdb holds only the in-frame ones, with some missing. The sample includes fewer than 70,000 clones, 92% seen only once; the top ten take approximately 6.3%. This sequence originates from a human patient who received an intestinal transplant, so some T cells may come from the graft donor. Here the sequenced sample was bone marrow, taken 734 days after intestinal transplantation. V usage is TRBV29-1 and J usage is TRBJ1-4; D gene unclear. This CDR3 reads CSVEMNSNEKLFF. CDR3 in DNA: TGCAGCGTTGAAATGAATTCAAATGAAAAACTGTTTTTT.